A selection of T cell receptor beta chains follows, all from one sample in a study of CD8 T cells in ankylosing spondylitis. TCRdb independently ran MiXCR on the 5' RACE reads; one entry per CDR3 protein. The sample holds about 500,000 distinct CDR3 sequences; 10% to 15% are singletons and the top ten take 6.8%. Input material: blood, either unsorted or a sorted T cell fraction (not recorded which). All receptors derive from a male donor with ankylosing spondylitis. The CDR3 runs from the conserved cysteine through the conserved F or W. D genes are given only for firm matches. The listing skips clone size in some rows; elsewhere it reads once, few, many or a size class.

CDR3 length,D gene,clone size,J gene,V gene,CDR3 DNA,CDR3 protein
13,-,-,TRBJ2-5,TRBV6-5,TGTGCCAGCAGTTGGACATTACAAGAGACCCAGTACTTC,CASSWTLQETQYF
15,-,-,TRBJ1-1,TRBV6-4,TGTGCCAGCAAAAACATTGGGACATACGGCACTGAAGCTTTCTTT,CASKNIGTYGTEAFF
14,-,few,TRBJ1-5,TRBV2,TGTGCCAGCAACGATTGGGGATCCAATCAGCCCCAGCATTTT,CASNDWGSNQPQHF
15,TRBD2,-,TRBJ2-1,TRBV20-1,TGCAGTGCCCGGTTGGGGGGAGGGATTTACAATGAGCAGTTCTTC,CSARLGGGIYNEQFF
14,-,few,TRBJ1-1,TRBV6-1,TGTGCCAGCAGGGGGGACGATTCAGACACTGAAGCTTTCTTT,CASRGDDSDTEAFF
12,-,few,TRBJ1-2,TRBV7-9,TGTGCCAGCAGCCCTCCCTGGGAGAGCTACACCTTC,CASSPPWESYTF
13,-,-,TRBJ2-1,TRBV10-3,TGTGCCATCAGTGAGGGGTCCTACAATGAGCAGTTCTTC,CAISEGSYNEQFF
14,-,-,TRBJ1-1,TRBV6-1,TGTGCCAGCAGAACCGGGACCGATCTCCGGGAAGCTTTCTTT,CASRTGTDLREAFF
13,TRBD2,few,TRBJ2-1,TRBV9,TGTGCCAGCAGCCCTCGGACTAGCCGGGGAGAGTTCTTC,CASSPRTSRGEFF
16,TRBD2,many,TRBJ2-1,TRBV6-1,TGTGCCAGCAGCGGGCGGGACTACAACACCTACAATGAGCAGTTCTTC,CASSGRDYNTYNEQFF
13,-,few,TRBJ1-2,TRBV10-1,TGCGCCAGCAGTGACGCGGGACAACTTGGCTACACCTTC,CASSDAGQLGYTF
19,TRBD2,many,TRBJ2-1,TRBV5-1,TGCGCCAGCAGCCTAACTAGCGGGGTTCCCTCTAGCTCCTACAATGAGCAGTTCTTC,CASSLTSGVPSSSYNEQFF
14,-,many,TRBJ2-1,TRBV5-1,TGCGCCAGCAGCTTGGGGACTAAGGTGGGTGAGCAGTTCTTC,CASSLGTKVGEQFF
14,-,many,TRBJ1-1,TRBV5-1,TGCGCCAGCAGCCCGGAGACTGCTGGCACTGAAGCTTTCTTT,CASSPETAGTEAFF
17,TRBD1,few,TRBJ1-2,TRBV15,TGTGCCACCAGCAGAGATCTCGGGACAGGGACTAACTATGGCTACACCTTC,CATSRDLGTGTNYGYTF
13,TRBD1,-,TRBJ2-7,TRBV11-2,TGTGCCAGCAGCGTGGACAGGGAGTACGAGCAGTACTTC,CASSVDREYEQYF
16,-,-,TRBJ1-6,TRBV7-2,TGTGCCAGCAGCTCAGCGGGGGCCGAGGGATTTTCACCCCTCCACTTT,CASSSAGAEGFSPLHF
16,TRBD2,-,TRBJ2-2,TRBV5-5,TGTGCCAGCAGCTTGGGGGCTAGCGGTCTCACCGGGGAGCTGTTTTTT,CASSLGASGLTGELFF
14,-,-,TRBJ1-1,TRBV6-1,TGTGCCAGCAGTGAAGTGTGGGTGAACACTGAAGCTTTCTTT,CASSEVWVNTEAFF
11,-,many,TRBJ2-1,TRBV11-2,TGTGCCAGCAGCTTTGGCGTATCAACCTTCTTC,CASSFGVSTFF
15,-,few,TRBJ2-3,TRBV20-1,TGCAGTGCTAGAGACGGGGGACTCGGCACAGATACGCAGTATTTT,CSARDGGLGTDTQYF
15,TRBD1,-,TRBJ1-1,TRBV18,TGTGCCAGCTCATCTGGGACAGGGGAGAACACTGAAGCTTTCTTT,CASSSGTGENTEAFF
14,TRBD1,many,TRBJ2-5,TRBV5-1,TGCGCCAGCAGCTCGACAGGGCGGGAAGAGACCCAGTACTTC,CASSSTGREETQYF
15,TRBD1,many,TRBJ2-1,TRBV11-2,TGTGCCAGCACCCCGAATCCGACAGGGAGCGGTGAGCAGTTCTTC,CASTPNPTGSGEQFF